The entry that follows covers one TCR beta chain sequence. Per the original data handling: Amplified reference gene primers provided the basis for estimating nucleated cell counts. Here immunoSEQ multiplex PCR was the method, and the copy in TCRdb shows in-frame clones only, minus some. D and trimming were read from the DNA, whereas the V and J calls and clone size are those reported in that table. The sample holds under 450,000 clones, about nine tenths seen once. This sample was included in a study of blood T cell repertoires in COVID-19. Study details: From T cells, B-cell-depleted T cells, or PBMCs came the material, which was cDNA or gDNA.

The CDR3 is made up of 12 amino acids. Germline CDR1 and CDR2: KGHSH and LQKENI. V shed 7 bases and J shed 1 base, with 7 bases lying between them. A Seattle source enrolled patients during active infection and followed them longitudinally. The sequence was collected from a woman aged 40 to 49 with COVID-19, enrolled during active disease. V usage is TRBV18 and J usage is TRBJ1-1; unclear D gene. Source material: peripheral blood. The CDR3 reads CASFRQNTEAFF. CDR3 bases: TGTGCCAGCTTTAGACAGAACACTGAAGCTTTCTTT.